One and the same sample provided the 2 T cell receptor beta chains below, sequenced in a study of cytomegalovirus exposure and HLA in healthy donors. The PCR had 60 Vbeta and 13 Jbeta primers. Some clones are missing from TCRdb's copy, which holds only in-frame ones; the method was immunoSEQ multiplex PCR. The profile shows around 110,000 clones, around three quarters of them singletons. Sequenced input: PBMCs. The receptors were sampled from a young man in good health and CMV-seropositive.

The genes are TRBV25-1 and TRBJ2-3; 10 nucleotides line up with TRBD2. Per germline, CDR1 MGHDK and CDR2 SYGVNS. V lost 5 bases, J lost 6 bases, and 5 bases stayed unmatched. This CDR3 region has 14 residues. CDR3 bases: TGTGCCAGCAGTTCTAGCGGGAGTAGCGATACGCAGTATTTT. This sequence encodes CASSSSGSSDTQYF.

As DNA, the CDR3 is TGTGCCAGCAGACACGTAGGACAGGGGGGAGAGCAGTACTTC. It specifies CASRHVGQGGEQYF. The genes are TRBV21-1 and TRBJ2-7; TRBD1 is taken as the D call from the table, unchecked against the DNA. TRBV21-1 is a recognized pseudogene. The CDR3 has 14 amino acids.